These 20 T cell receptor beta chains were all obtained from the same sample, sequenced in a study of beta chain features in type 1 diabetes. The investigators reverse transcribed all of the isolated RNA, so they sequenced expressed TCRB transcripts. The protocol was immunoSEQ multiplex PCR, while the TCRdb copy is restricted to in-frame clones and leaves out a portion. This table has a few hundred thousand clones, approximately 15% appearing once. Sequencing was done on a sample of naive CD4+ T cells from blood. These receptors originate from a young man in good health.

The V call is TRBV5-4, the J call TRBJ1-2; D is perhaps TRBD1 (5 bases). Germline CDR1 is SGHNT and CDR2 is YYREEE (reference sequence). V dropped 0 bases and J dropped 3 bases, with 9 bases sitting between them. The CDR3 sequence is 14 residues long. CDR3 sequence (DNA): TGTGCCAGCAGCTTGGGTGCAGGGTACTATGGCTACACCTTC. Its protein product is CASSLGAGYYGYTF.

In nucleotides, the CDR3 is TGTGCCAGCAGGATAACAGGTAGCCCCGAGCAGTACTTC. It yields the protein CASRITGSPEQYF. The chain has TRBV7-9 and TRBJ2-7; the D gene is possibly TRBD1 (5 bases). This CDR3 is 13 amino acids long. Germline V lookup: CDR1 SEHNR, CDR2 FQNEAQ (reference sequence). V lost 6 bases to trimming and J lost 6 bases, with 15 bases between them. Based on the CDR3 plus reference TRBV7-9 and TRBJ2-7, the full variable domain is DTGVSQNPRHKITKRGQNVTFRCDPISEHNRLYWYRQTLGQGPEFLTYFQNEAQLEKSRLLSDRFSAERPKGSFSTLEIQRTEQGDSAMYLCASRITGSPEQYFGPGTRLTVT.

This chain links TRBV11-2 with TRBJ2-7; D might be TRBD1 (6 bases). The CDR3 runs to 17 residues. Trimming cost V 3 bases and J 0 bases, with 18 bases left between them. Germline-derived CDR1 and CDR2 are SGHAT and FQNNGV. The CDR3 sequence is CASSFPAQGRSSYEQYF. As DNA, the CDR3 is TGTGCCAGCAGCTTCCCGGCCCAGGGGCGAAGCTCCTACGAGCAGTACTTC.

V usage is TRBV1 and J usage is TRBJ2-5; the listed D gene, TRBD2, was not tested against the DNA. TRBV1 is classified as a pseudogene. The CDR3 consists of 16 residues. The CDR3 is CTSSRSLPYPKETQYF. CDR3 bases: TGCACCAGCAGCCGTAGCTTACCATACCCTAAAGAGACCCAGTACTTC.

This chain connects TRBV10-3 to TRBJ2-7; tentatively, D is TRBD2 (5 bases). The CDR3 sequence is 12 residues long. Germline CDR1 ENHRY, CDR2 SYGVKD. V lost 3 bases and J 3 bases, leaving 6 bases between the germline ends. The CDR3 region has the DNA TGTGCCATCAGTGATCGGGGCTACGAGCAGTACGTC. Protein sequence: CAISDRGYEQYV.

This clone was found a few times. The CDR3 region has the DNA TGTGCCAGCAGCCCGGGTTCCGGGATGGGCAAAAACATTCAGTACTTC. It yields the protein CASSPGSGMGKNIQYF. The chain joins TRBV7-3 to TRBJ2-4; D perhaps matches TRBD2 (5 bases). CDR3 length equals 16 residues. Germline V gene data show CDR1 as SGHTA and CDR2 as FQGTGA. V lost 5 bases to trimming and J lost 3 bases, with 17 bases between them.

The chain employs TRBV30 and TRBJ2-2, with 7 bases lining up with TRBD1. With V trimmed by 5 bases and J by 6 bases, 3 bases remained unmatched. The CDR3 has 12 residues. Per germline, CDR1 GTSNPN and CDR2 SVGIG (reference sequence). The CDR3 region has the DNA TGTGCCTGGGGTACAGGGGCCGGGGAGCTGTTTTTT. Residues: CAWGTGAGELFF.

V gene TRBV30 combines with J gene TRBJ1-4; no clear D. This CDR3 has 13 amino acids. Trimming removed 2 bases at V and 7 bases at J, with 11 bases between. The germline V gene encodes CDR1 GTSNPN and CDR2 SVGIG (reference sequence). CDR3 coding DNA: TGTGCCTGGAGTCCGGGCAACGGTGAAAAACTGTTTTTT. Its translation is CAWSPGNGEKLFF.

This clone showed up just a few times. The chain carries TRBV14 and TRBJ2-3; no firm D call. There are 15 residues in the CDR3. The V end lost 0 bases, the J end lost 0 bases, and 7 bases lay between the germline ends. Germline V lookup: CDR1 SGHDN, CDR2 FVKESK. The CDR3 protein is CASSQDRLSTDTQYF. As DNA, the CDR3 is TGTGCCAGCAGCCAAGATCGGCTCAGCACAGATACGCAGTATTTT.

This chain connects TRBV7-6 to TRBJ2-5; 11 nucleotides align to TRBD2. This CDR3 region has 15 residues. Germline V CDR1 and CDR2: SGHVS, FNYEAQ. With V trimmed by 5 bases and J by 5 bases, 7 bases remained unmatched. The CDR3 is CASSSTSGSFETQYF. CDR3 nucleotides: TGTGCCAGCAGCAGTACTAGCGGGAGTTTCGAGACCCAGTACTTC.

The V and J genes are TRBV7-9 and TRBJ2-1; 11 positions match TRBD2. Germline V lookup: CDR1 SEHNR, CDR2 FQNEAQ (reference sequence). The V gene end was trimmed by 4 bases and the J gene end by 4 bases; junction bases not matched to a gene: 3. The CDR3 totals 15 residues. CDR3 sequence (DNA): TGTGCCAGCAGCTCCGGGACTAGCGGATACAATGAGCAGTTCTTC. It is translated as CASSSGTSGYNEQFF.

This clone was seen more than once but under ten times. V usage is TRBV9 and J usage is TRBJ2-2; possibly TRBD2 for D (5 bases). This CDR3 is 14 amino acids long. CDR1 is SGDLS, CDR2 YYNGEE, per germline. The ends were cut back, 3 bases at V and 7 bases at J, with 13 bases in the middle. The CDR3 loop reads CASSATGEFGELFF. In DNA form, the CDR3 reads TGTGCCAGCAGCGCCACCGGGGAATTCGGGGAGCTGTTTTTT. The full variable domain, completed using reference TRBV9 and TRBJ2-2, is DSGVTQTPKHLITATGQRVTLRCSPRSGDLSVYWYQQSLDQGLQFLIQYYNGEERAKGNILERFSAQQFPDLHSELNLSSLELGDSALYFCASSATGEFGELFFGEGSRLTVL.

This clone was recorded a few times. The chain recombines TRBV19 with TRBJ2-2; no definite D call. The germline V gene has CDR1 LNHDA and CDR2 SQIVND (reference sequence). V was clipped by 7 bases and J by 8 bases, with 11 bases between them. CDR3 length: 12 residues. CDR3 bases: TGTGCCAGTAAGACCCCCCCGGGGGAGCTGTTTTTT. It specifies CASKTPPGELFF.

This chain uses TRBV4-1 with TRBJ2-4, with TRBD1 identical over 8 bases. This CDR3 is built from 15 residues. The V segment lost 3 bases and the J segment 6 bases; nucleotides outside the gene matches: 7. From germline, CDR1 is MGHRA and CDR2 YSYEKL. As DNA, the CDR3 is TGCGCCAGCAGCCAGGAAGGACAGGGAAGAAACATTCAGTACTTC. Translation gives CASSQEGQGRNIQYF.

This clone was detected a few times. The chain links TRBV9 to TRBJ1-4, with TRBD1 matching over 7 bases. The CDR3 has 18 residues. CDR1 is SGDLS and CDR2 is YYNGEE in the germline V gene. The ends lost 0 bases at V and 6 bases at J; junction bases unmatched: 14. Written as DNA, the CDR3 is TGTGCCAGCAGCGTAGGAGTCACGCTCCAGGGGGATCATGAAAAACTGTTTTTT. Translation: CASSVGVTLQGDHEKLFF.

This clone was found a few times. V usage is TRBV30 and J usage is TRBJ2-5; D possibly corresponds to TRBD2 (5 bases). Germline values: CDR1 GTSNPN, CDR2 SVGIG (reference sequence). The CDR3 extends over 12 amino acids. The V end was cut by 2 bases, the J end by 3 bases, with 7 bases between. The CDR3 loop is CAWSRGKETQYF. CDR3 DNA: TGTGCCTGGAGTCGGGGTAAAGAGACCCAGTACTTC.

This rearrangement joins TRBV4-3 to TRBJ1-1; a weak D match, TRBD1 (6 bases). Germline CDR1 reads LGHNA; CDR2 reads YSLEER. The V end was cut by 8 bases, the J end by 4 bases, with 20 bases between. The CDR3 sequence is 15 residues long. CDR3 loop: CASGPGVKLFTEAFF. The CDR3 DNA is TGCGCCAGCGGTCCAGGGGTAAAGCTATTCACTGAAGCTTTCTTT.

V is TRBV4-1 and J is TRBJ1-5; the D gene is possibly TRBD1 (5 bases). Trimming removed 0 bases at V and 4 bases at J, with 10 bases between. There are 15 residues in the CDR3. Germline CDR1 MGHRA, CDR2 YSYEKL. In nucleotides, the CDR3 is TGCGCCAGCAGCCAAGATCATGGGGGAAATCAGCCCCAGCATTTT. Protein product: CASSQDHGGNQPQHF.

A few counts support this clone. This sequence joins TRBV7-2 and TRBJ2-5, with 11 bases lining up with TRBD2. The germline CDR1 and CDR2 sequences are SGHTA and FQGNSA. There are 16 residues in the CDR3. The V and J ends lost 3 bases and 9 bases, in that order; junction bases with no gene match: 12. CDR3 sequence reads: CASSFSTSGVRGAQYF. CDR3 sequence (DNA): TGTGCCAGCAGCTTCTCGACTAGCGGGGTGCGGGGGGCCCAGTACTTC.

This clone has a handful of counts. The CDR3 sequence: CASSSGRLAGDNEQFF. CDR3 nucleotides: TGTGCCAGCTCGTCCGGTAGACTAGCGGGAGACAATGAGCAGTTCTTC. The chain recombines TRBV18 with TRBJ2-1, with 12 bases identical to TRBD2. The CDR3 spans 16 residues. J lost 5 bases, V lost 6 bases, and 8 bases had no gene match. The germline V gene has CDR1 KGHSH and CDR2 LQKENI.